Listed here are 16 T cell receptor beta chains from one sample, sequenced in a study of beta chain features in type 1 diabetes. Study outcomes and limitations: In all four CD4+ subsets, TCRB CDR3 length was significantly, moderately reduced in type 1 diabetes.

What was sequenced were expressed TCRB transcripts, since all of the isolated RNA had been reverse transcribed. The repertoire was sequenced with immunoSEQ multiplex PCR; TCRdb's copy has only in-frame clones and lacks some. The table lists approximately 240,000 clones, 16% of them singletons, with roughly 0.08% in the top ten. These receptors have no known antigen. Sequenced material: naive CD4+ T cells from blood. These receptor sequences come from a man aged 25 to 40 with type 1 diabetes.

This clone was counted a few times. The chain's CDR3 is CSVEAPAGGSEQFF. CDR3 sequence (DNA): TGCAGCGTTGAAGCCCCAGCGGGAGGAAGTGAGCAGTTCTTC. The chain carries TRBV29-1 and TRBJ2-1; 9 nucleotides line up with TRBD2. Germline V gives CDR1 SQVTM, CDR2 ANQGSEA. The CDR3 sequence is 14 residues long. After removal of 1 base from V and 9 bases from J, the junction contained 7 bases not matched to a gene.

V usage is TRBV11-1 and J usage is TRBJ2-7; the D gene is possibly TRBD2 (5 bases). Germline loops: CDR1 SGHAT, CDR2 FQDESV (reference sequence). Trimming took 5 bases from V and 7 from J, leaving 21 bases between them. This CDR3 has 15 residues. CDR3 nucleotides: TGTGCCAGCAGCGACCGCCGGGGTGACTTTTTTGAGCAGTACTTC. This encodes CASSDRRGDFFEQYF.

The rearrangement joins TRBV27 to TRBJ2-3, with D possibly TRBD1 on 5 matching bases. This CDR3 contains 14 residues. Germline-derived CDR1 and CDR2 are MNHEY and SMNVEV (reference sequence). The germline V and J ends were trimmed by 3 bases and 7 bases, with 14 bases remaining between them. This CDR3 reads CASSLFGHGYTQYF. The CDR3 DNA reads as TGTGCCAGCAGTTTGTTCGGACACGGGTATACGCAGTATTTT.

This clone was seen only a few times. The J gene is TRBJ2-1, the V gene TRBV25-1; D possibly corresponds to TRBD2 (6 bases). CDR3 size: 17 residues. Germline V CDR1 and CDR2: MGHDK, SYGVNS. The ends were cut back, 3 bases at V and 6 bases at J, with 21 bases in the middle. The CDR3 sequence is CASSEGWRDGSFNEQFF. The CDR3 DNA is TGTGCCAGCAGTGAGGGTTGGCGGGACGGGTCATTCAATGAGCAGTTCTTC.

The gene calls are TRBV4-2 and TRBJ2-7; 12 positions match TRBD2. Germline CDR1 reads LGHNA; CDR2 reads YNFKEQ. With V trimmed by 3 bases and J by 4 bases, 7 bases remained unmatched. This CDR3 has 16 residues. This chain's CDR3 is CASSHPLAGGKYEQYF. In DNA, the CDR3 is TGTGCCAGCAGCCATCCCCTAGCGGGAGGGAAGTACGAGCAGTACTTC.

The chain combines TRBV30 with TRBJ2-7; weak D call: TRBD1 (5 bases). This CDR3 spans 14 amino acids. Germline V lookup: CDR1 GTSNPN, CDR2 SVGIG (reference sequence). Between the trimmed V and J ends, which lost 3 bases and 3 bases, there was a span of 15 bases. CDR3 nucleotide sequence: TGTGCCTGGAGAGGGGAATCCCTATACTACGAGCAGTACTTC. Translation: CAWRGESLYYEQYF.

The chain employs TRBV29-1 and TRBJ2-7, with D maybe TRBD1 (5 bases). The V gene's germline CDR1 is SQVTM and CDR2 ANQGSEA. V was trimmed by 1 base and J by 3 bases, leaving 13 bases between them. The CDR3 length is 14 residues. The CDR3 sequence: CSVEGSGFYYEQYF. CDR3 nucleotides: TGCAGCGTTGAAGGGTCAGGGTTCTACTACGAGCAGTACTTC.

This rearrangement joins TRBV29-1 to TRBJ2-7; 7 bases agree with TRBD1. Germline-derived CDR1 and CDR2 are SQVTM and ANQGSEA. The CDR3 contains 12 residues. The ends lost 6 bases at V and 3 bases at J; junction bases unmatched: 5. CDR3 amino acids: CSVEGQSYEQYF. The CDR3, as DNA: TGCAGCGTAGAGGGACAGAGCTACGAGCAGTACTTC.

This clone was counted only a few times. The chain links TRBV5-4 to TRBJ2-3; 9 positions match TRBD1. The V and J ends lost 1 base and 1 base, in that order; junction bases with no gene match: 4. This CDR3 has 16 residues. Per the germline V gene, CDR1 is SGHNT and CDR2 is YYREEE (reference sequence). As DNA, the CDR3 is TGTGCCAGCAGCTTGAGGACAGGGGAGGGCACAGATACGCAGTATTTT. Translation gives CASSLRTGEGTDTQYF.

V is TRBV7-8 and J is TRBJ2-3; D gene uncertain. This CDR3 is 14 amino acids long. Germline assignment: CDR1 SGHVS and CDR2 FQNEAQ. The ends were cut back, 5 bases at V and 6 bases at J, with 15 bases in the middle. The DNA of the CDR3 is TGTGCCAGCAGCCCCGGCGGACGGACGGATACGCAGTATTTT. Its protein product is CASSPGGRTDTQYF.

This clone was picked up a small number of times. The chain has TRBV9 and TRBJ2-5; D call uncertain. The CDR3 consists of 13 residues. Germline-derived CDR1 and CDR2 are SGDLS and YYNGEE. Trimming cost V 2 bases and J 4 bases, with 9 bases left between them. This CDR3 reads CASSVTVLETQYF. CDR3 DNA: TGTGCCAGCAGCGTGACGGTTTTAGAGACCCAGTACTTC.

CDR3 loop: CASSLDRANTIYF. The CDR3 bases are TGTGCCAGCAGCCTGGACAGGGCAAACACCATATATTTT. The chain links TRBV14 to TRBJ1-3; 8 bases match TRBD1. This CDR3 is built from 13 residues. V was clipped by 4 bases and J by 6 bases; unmatched bases: 2. Germline V gene lookup returns CDR1 SGHDN and CDR2 FVKESK.

This clone showed up just a few times. V gene TRBV7-2 combines with J gene TRBJ1-1; no firm D call. Germline CDR1 SGHTA, CDR2 FQGNSA. This CDR3 is built from 14 residues. The ends were cut back, 5 bases at V and 5 bases at J, with 15 bases in the middle. The DNA for the CDR3 is TGTGCCAGCAGCCCAGGCCAGGCGGGAACTGAAGCTTTCTTT. Translation gives CASSPGQAGTEAFF. The full variable domain, in which reference TRBV7-2 and TRBJ1-1 provide the parts outside the CDR3, is GAGVSQSPSNKVTEKGKDVELRCDPISGHTALYWYRQSLGQGLEFLIYFQGNSAPDKSGLPSDRFSAERTGGSVSTLTIQRTQQEDSAVYLCASSPGQAGTEAFFGQGTRLTVV.

This clone was detected only a few times. Other DNA sequences in the sample encode the same CDR3. J is TRBJ1-4 and V is TRBV29-1; D is perhaps TRBD1 (6 bases). This CDR3 region has 13 residues. The V end was cut by 4 bases, the J end by 2 bases, with 8 bases between. Germline V gene lookup returns CDR1 SQVTM and CDR2 ANQGSEA. The CDR3 here is CSVGRGTNEKLFF. CDR3 bases: TGCAGCGTTGGTAGGGGGACTAATGAAAAACTGTTTTTT.

This clone was recorded a few times. This chain connects TRBV4-2 to TRBJ2-3; D gene ambiguous. V lost 1 base to trimming and J lost 1 base, with 18 bases between them. The CDR3 runs 18 residues. The germline V gene encodes CDR1 LGHNA and CDR2 YNFKEQ. The CDR3 DNA reads as TGTGCCAGCAGCCAAGGGTCCACGAGGATCACCGGCACAGATACGCAGTATTTT. It codes for CASSQGSTRITGTDTQYF.

The chain couples TRBV11-2 to TRBJ2-5; TRBD2 agrees at 8 bases. The CDR3 loop spans 16 amino acids. V gave up 3 bases and J gave up 4 bases; unmatched junction bases: 10. CDR1 is SGHAT and CDR2 is FQNNGV in the germline V gene. For the CDR3, the DNA is TGTGCCAGCAGCTTTCTTAGCGGTGCGGGAGGAGAGACCCAGTACTTC. As protein: CASSFLSGAGGETQYF.